Sequencing of this T cell receptor beta chain was carried out in a study of T cell responses to AZD1222 COVID-19 vaccine. General study results and limits: In all cases, repertoires were sampled only after the peak T cell response. Donors were chiefly white British, with a greater number of females, and clonal diversity was perhaps underestimated.

This clone showed up just once. The antigen is not known. The method was immunoSEQ multiplex PCR; TCRdb's version includes in-frame clones alone and lacks a portion of them. The top ten hold around 4.5% of the sample, which has about 120,000 clones, about 90% seen once. CDR3 length: 16 amino acids. The V gene end was trimmed by 1 base and the J gene end by 5 bases; junction bases not matched to a gene: 9. CDR1 and CDR2 (germline): LGHNA, YSLEER. The chain combines TRBV4-3 with TRBJ1-1; the match to TRBD1 covers 8 bases. This receptor was identified in an adult in good health. This sample comprised peripheral blood, obtained on day 0 of MenACWY control vaccination. CDR3 amino acids: CASSQGGARGLTEAFF. In nucleotides, the CDR3 is TGCGCCAGCAGCCAAGGTGGGGCCAGGGGGCTGACTGAAGCTTTCTTT.